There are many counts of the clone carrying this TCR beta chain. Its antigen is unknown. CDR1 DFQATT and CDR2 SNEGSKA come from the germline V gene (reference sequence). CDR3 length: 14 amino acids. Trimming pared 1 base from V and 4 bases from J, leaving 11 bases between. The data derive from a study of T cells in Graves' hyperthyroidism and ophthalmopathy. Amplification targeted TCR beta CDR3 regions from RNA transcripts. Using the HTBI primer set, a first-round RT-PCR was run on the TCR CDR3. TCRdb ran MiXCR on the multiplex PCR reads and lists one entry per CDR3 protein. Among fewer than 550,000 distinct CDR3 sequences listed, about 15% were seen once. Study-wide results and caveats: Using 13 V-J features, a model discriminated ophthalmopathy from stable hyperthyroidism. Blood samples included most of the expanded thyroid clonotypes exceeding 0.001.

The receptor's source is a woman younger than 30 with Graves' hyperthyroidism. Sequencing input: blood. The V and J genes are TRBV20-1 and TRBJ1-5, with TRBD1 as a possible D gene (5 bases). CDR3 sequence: CSARVAGSNQPQHF. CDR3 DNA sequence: TGCAGTGCTAGAGTTGCAGGGAGTAATCAGCCCCAGCATTTT.